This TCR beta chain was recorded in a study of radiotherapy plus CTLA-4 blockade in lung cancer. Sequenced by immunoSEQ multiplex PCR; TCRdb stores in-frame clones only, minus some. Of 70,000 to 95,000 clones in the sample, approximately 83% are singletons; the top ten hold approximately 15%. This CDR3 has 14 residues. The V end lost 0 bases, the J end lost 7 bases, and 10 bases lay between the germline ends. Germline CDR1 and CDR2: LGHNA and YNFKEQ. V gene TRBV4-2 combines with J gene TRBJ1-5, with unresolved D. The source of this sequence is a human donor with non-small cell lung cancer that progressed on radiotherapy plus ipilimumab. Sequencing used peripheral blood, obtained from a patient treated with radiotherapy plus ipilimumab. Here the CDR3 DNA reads TGTGCCAGCAGCCAAGAGGGGATCCGGCAGCCCCAGCATTTT. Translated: CASSQEGIRQPQHF.